This TCR beta chain originates from a study of blood T cells in healthy people across ages. Through a sample-barcoded 5' primer and a J-beta primer mix, a second PCR was run for 7 to 11 cycles. One entry per CDR3 protein, called by TCRdb with MiXCR from the 5' RACE reads. The data show approximately 880,000 distinct CDR3 sequences, about 48% seen once. Donation came from healthy Caucasian individuals in Russia who were aged about 6 to 95. With 0 bases removed from V and 6 bases from J, the gap between germline ends came to 15 bases. CDR1 and CDR2 (germline): LGHNT, FRNRAP. The CDR3 contains 16 residues. Overall study findings and caveats: PBMCs went unsorted, and a conclusive naive versus antigen-experienced comparison was therefore prevented. Both higher diversity and more naive CD4+ cells marked long-lived donors when set against aged donors. For the donors, CMV status was unknown and possibly confounded expanded clonotype changes.

This clonotype was seen a few times. Antigen specificity is unknown. The sequence derives from a man under 40 in good health. The V call is TRBV12-5, the J call TRBJ2-1; tentatively, D is TRBD1 (6 bases). Sequencing was carried out using blood. CDR3 DNA: TGTGCTAGTGGTTTGGTACTCTCAGGGGATGGCAATGAGCAGTTCTTC. This encodes CASGLVLSGDGNEQFF. The whole variable domain, remainder taken from reference TRBV12-5 and TRBJ2-1, is DARVTQTPRHKVTEMGQEVTMRCQPILGHNTVFWYRQTMMQGLELLAYFRNRAPLDDSGMPKDRFSAEMPDATLATLKIQPSEPRDSAVYFCASGLVLSGDGNEQFFGPGTRLTVL.